This TCR beta chain was sequenced in a study of blood T cell repertoires in COVID-19. Study overall: The origin of the acute and convalescent COVID-19 samples was the United States, Italy and Spain. T cells, B-cell-depleted T cells, or PBMCs provided the cDNA or gDNA that served as material.

As handled by the study authors: Quantification of nucleated cells was approximated via reference gene primer amplification. Sequencing was performed with immunoSEQ multiplex PCR; in TCRdb, only in-frame clones are kept and a portion is missing. V, J and clone size reflect that table, while D and trimming were determined from the DNA. The sample yields fewer than 150,000 clones, 75% to 85% seen once. This clone has more than one count but fewer than ten. Germline loops: CDR1 MDHEN, CDR2 SYDVKM. The length of the CDR3 is 16 residues. V shed 3 bases and J shed 0 bases, with 12 bases lying between them. This TCR derives from a man older than 75 with acute or convalescent COVID-19. The chain is built from TRBV28 and TRBJ2-1; D may be TRBD1 (6 bases). The sequenced sample consisted of peripheral blood. In nucleotides, the CDR3 is TGTGCCAGCAGTTTTTTAACAGGGAGCTCCTACAATGAGCAGTTCTTC. Protein sequence: CASSFLTGSSYNEQFF.